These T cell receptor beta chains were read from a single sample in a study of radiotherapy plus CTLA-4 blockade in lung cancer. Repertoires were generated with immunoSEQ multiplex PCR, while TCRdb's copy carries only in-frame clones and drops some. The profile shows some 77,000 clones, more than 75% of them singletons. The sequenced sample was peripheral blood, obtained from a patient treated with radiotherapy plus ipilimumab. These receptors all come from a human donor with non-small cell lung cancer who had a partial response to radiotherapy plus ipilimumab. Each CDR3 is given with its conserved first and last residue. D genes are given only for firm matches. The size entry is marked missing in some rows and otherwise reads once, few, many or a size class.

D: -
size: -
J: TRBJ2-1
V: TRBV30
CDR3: CAWSETPDNNEQFF
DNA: TGTGCCTGGAGTGAGACTCCTGATAACAATGAGCAGTTCTTC

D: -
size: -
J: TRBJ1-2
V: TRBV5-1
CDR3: CASSLARDLLDGYTF
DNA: TGCGCCAGCAGCTTGGCCCGGGATCTCTTAGATGGCTACACCTTC

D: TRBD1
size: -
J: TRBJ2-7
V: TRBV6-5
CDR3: CASKIQGANDEQYF
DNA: TGTGCCAGCAAGATACAGGGGGCCAACGACGAGCAGTACTTC

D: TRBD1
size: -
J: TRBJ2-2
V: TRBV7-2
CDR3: CASSSKRTGYTGELFF
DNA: TGTGCCAGCAGCTCGAAAAGGACAGGGTACACCGGGGAGCTGTTTTTT

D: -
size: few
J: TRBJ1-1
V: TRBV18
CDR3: CASSRGRDTEAFF
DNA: TGTGCCAGCTCACGGGGGAGGGACACTGAAGCTTTCTTT

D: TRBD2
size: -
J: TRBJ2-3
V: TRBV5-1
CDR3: CASSLDGTSGLRSTDTQYF
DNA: TGCGCCAGCAGCTTGGATGGTACTAGCGGACTTCGCTCGACAGATACGCAGTATTTT

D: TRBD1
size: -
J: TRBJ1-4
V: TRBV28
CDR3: CASSGQGVEKLFF
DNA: TGTGCCAGCAGTGGACAGGGGGTCGAAAAACTGTTTTTT

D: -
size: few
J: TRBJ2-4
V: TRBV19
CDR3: CASSMTGTRGTTVQYF
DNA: TGTGCCAGTAGTATGACAGGGACTAGGGGGACAACGGTTCAGTACTTC

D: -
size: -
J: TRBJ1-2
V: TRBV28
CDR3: CASSARAYGYTF
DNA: TGTGCCAGCAGTGCCAGGGCCTATGGCTACACCTTC

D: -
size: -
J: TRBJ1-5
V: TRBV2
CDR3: CASTQDGFNQPQHF
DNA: TGTGCCAGCACCCAGGATGGCTTCAATCAGCCCCAGCATTTT

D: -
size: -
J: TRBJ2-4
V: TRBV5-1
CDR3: CASSFGGVGTQYF
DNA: TGCGCCAGCAGCTTTGGAGGGGTCGGGACTCAGTACTTC

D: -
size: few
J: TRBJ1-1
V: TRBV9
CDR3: CASSRGFNTEAFF
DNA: TGTGCCAGCAGCAGGGGATTTAACACTGAAGCTTTCTTT

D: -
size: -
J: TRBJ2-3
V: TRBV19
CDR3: CASSHRVVSTDTQYF
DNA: TGTGCCAGTAGTCACAGGGTGGTGAGCACAGATACGCAGTATTTT

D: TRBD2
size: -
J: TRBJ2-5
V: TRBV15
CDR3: CATSRGYSGSGAETQYF
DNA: TGTGCCACCAGCAGGGGATATAGCGGGAGCGGGGCAGAGACCCAGTACTTC

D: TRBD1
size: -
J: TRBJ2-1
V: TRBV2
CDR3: CASKIRDSINEQFF
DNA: TGTGCCAGCAAAATCCGGGACAGCATCAATGAGCAGTTCTTC

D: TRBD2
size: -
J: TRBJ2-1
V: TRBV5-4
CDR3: CASSPGTSAYNEQFF
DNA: TGTGCCAGCAGCCCCGGGACTAGCGCATACAATGAGCAGTTCTTC

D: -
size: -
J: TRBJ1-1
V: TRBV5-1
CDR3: CASSLWYSKNTEAFF
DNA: TGCGCCAGCAGCTTGTGGTACAGCAAAAACACTGAAGCTTTCTTT

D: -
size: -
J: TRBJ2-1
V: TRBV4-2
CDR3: CASSQKSGSLDEQFF
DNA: TGTGCCAGCAGCCAAAAGTCGGGGAGCTTAGATGAGCAGTTCTTC

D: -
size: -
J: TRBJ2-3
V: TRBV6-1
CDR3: CASSGSRTDTQYF
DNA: TGTGCCAGCAGTGGTAGCCGCACAGATACGCAGTATTTT

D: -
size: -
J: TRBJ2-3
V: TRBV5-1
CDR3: CASSTRQADTQYF
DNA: TGCGCCAGCAGCACTAGACAGGCAGATACGCAGTATTTT

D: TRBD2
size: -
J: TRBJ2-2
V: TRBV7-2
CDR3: CASSLGLAGTGELFF
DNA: TGTGCCAGCAGCTTAGGGCTAGCGGGCACCGGGGAGCTGTTTTTT

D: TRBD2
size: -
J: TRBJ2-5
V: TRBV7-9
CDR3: CASSLSAGGPRETQYF
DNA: TGTGCCAGCAGCTTATCTGCGGGAGGGCCTCGGGAGACCCAGTACTTC

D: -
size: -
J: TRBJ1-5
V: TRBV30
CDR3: CAWGASGNQPQHF
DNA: TGTGCCTGGGGGGCGAGTGGGAATCAGCCCCAGCATTTT

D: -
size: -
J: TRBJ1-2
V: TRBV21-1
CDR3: CASSPRDRRPSNYGYTF
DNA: TGTGCCAGCAGCCCCCGGGACAGAAGGCCTTCCAACTATGGCTACACCTTC

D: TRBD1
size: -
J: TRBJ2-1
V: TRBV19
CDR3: CASSRTGDPPYNEQFF
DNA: TGTGCCAGTAGTAGGACAGGGGACCCTCCTTACAATGAGCAGTTCTTC

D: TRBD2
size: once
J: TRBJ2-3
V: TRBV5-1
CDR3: CASSPPGLAEGADTQYF
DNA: TGCGCCAGCAGCCCACCGGGACTAGCGGAGGGGGCAGATACGCAGTATTTT

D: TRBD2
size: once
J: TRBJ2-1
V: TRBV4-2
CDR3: CASSQRLAGSNEQFF
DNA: TGTGCCAGCAGCCAAAGACTAGCGGGAAGCAATGAGCAGTTCTTC

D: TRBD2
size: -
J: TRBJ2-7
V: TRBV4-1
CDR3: CASSQEFAGGPYEQYF
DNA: TGCGCCAGCAGCCAAGAATTTGCGGGAGGGCCGTACGAGCAGTACTTC

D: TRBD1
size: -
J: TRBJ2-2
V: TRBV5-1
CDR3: CASASGTGVLNTGELFF
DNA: TGCGCCAGCGCATCCGGGACAGGGGTCTTAAACACCGGGGAGCTGTTTTTT

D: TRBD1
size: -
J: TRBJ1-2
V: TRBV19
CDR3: CASSSDRDSGYTF
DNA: TGTGCCAGTAGTAGCGACCGGGACAGCGGCTACACCTTC

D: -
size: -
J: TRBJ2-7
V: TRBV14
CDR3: CASSLGPGRQYF
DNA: TGTGCCAGCAGCCTTGGGCCTGGGCGGCAGTACTTC

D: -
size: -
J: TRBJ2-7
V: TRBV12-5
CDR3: CASGLVPQGPYEQYF
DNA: TGTGCTAGTGGTTTGGTACCCCAGGGTCCCTACGAGCAGTACTTC

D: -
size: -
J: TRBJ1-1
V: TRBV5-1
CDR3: CASSLSPPGGTEAFF
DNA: TGCGCCAGCAGCTTGTCGCCTCCCGGCGGCACTGAAGCTTTCTTT

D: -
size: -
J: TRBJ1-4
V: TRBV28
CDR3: CASTLSGRQEKLFF
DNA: TGTGCCAGCACCCTGAGTGGCAGGCAGGAAAAACTGTTTTTT

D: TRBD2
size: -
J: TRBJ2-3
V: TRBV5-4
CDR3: CASSSTSGFTDTQYF
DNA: TGTGCCAGCAGCTCAACTAGCGGCTTCACAGATACGCAGTATTTT

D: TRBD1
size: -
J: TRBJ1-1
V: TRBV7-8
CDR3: CASSLGTANTEAFF
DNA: TGTGCCAGCAGCCTCGGGACAGCAAACACTGAAGCTTTCTTT

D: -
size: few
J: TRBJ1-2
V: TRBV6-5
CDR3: CASSYNTGYGYTF
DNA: TGTGCCAGCAGTTACAATACGGGCTATGGCTACACCTTC

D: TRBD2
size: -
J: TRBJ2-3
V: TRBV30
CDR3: CAWRIAGQQYF
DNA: TGTGCCTGGAGGATAGCGGGGCAGCAGTATTTT

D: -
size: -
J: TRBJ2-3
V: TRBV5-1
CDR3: CASSLDSPITQYF
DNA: TGCGCCAGCAGCTTGGACAGTCCTATTACGCAGTATTTT

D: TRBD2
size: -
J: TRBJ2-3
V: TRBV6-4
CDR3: CATRGLAGGDTQYF
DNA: TGTGCCACCCGAGGACTAGCGGGAGGAGATACGCAGTATTTT

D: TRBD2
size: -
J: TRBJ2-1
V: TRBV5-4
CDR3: CASSEGGTSNEQFF
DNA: TGTGCCAGCAGCGAAGGTGGGACTAGTAATGAGCAGTTCTTC

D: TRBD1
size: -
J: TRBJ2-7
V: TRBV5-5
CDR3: CASKIAGGDEQYF
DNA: TGTGCCAGCAAAATAGCAGGGGGAGACGAGCAGTACTTC